The T cell receptor beta chain under discussion was sequenced for a study of radiotherapy plus CTLA-4 blockade in lung cancer. As for the study in general: Disease control reached around 30%, with objective responses in less than 20%. Whole-study findings and limits: Among reported predictors of response, early blood T cell clone dynamics with interferon-beta performed best. There was expansion of tumor-derived TCR clones in blood after radiotherapy plus ipilimumab.

This clone has only one observation. What it binds is not known. This CDR3 has 15 residues. Germline V gene data show CDR1 as SQVTM and CDR2 as ANQGSEA. Trimming cost V 1 base and J 2 bases; bases outside gene matches: 6. TCRdb keeps only in-frame clones here, not all; method: immunoSEQ multiplex PCR. The top ten hold around 8.8% of the sample, which has about 59,000 clones, roughly 76% seen once. The specimen was peripheral blood, collected from a patient treated with radiotherapy plus ipilimumab. The source is a human donor with non-small cell lung cancer whose response to radiotherapy plus ipilimumab could not be evaluated. The V call is TRBV29-1, the J call TRBJ2-7; TRBD1 agrees at 9 bases. CDR3 in DNA: TGCAGCGTTGAAGGACCCGGGACAGGGCCCTACGAGCAGTACTTC. This gives the protein CSVEGPGTGPYEQYF.